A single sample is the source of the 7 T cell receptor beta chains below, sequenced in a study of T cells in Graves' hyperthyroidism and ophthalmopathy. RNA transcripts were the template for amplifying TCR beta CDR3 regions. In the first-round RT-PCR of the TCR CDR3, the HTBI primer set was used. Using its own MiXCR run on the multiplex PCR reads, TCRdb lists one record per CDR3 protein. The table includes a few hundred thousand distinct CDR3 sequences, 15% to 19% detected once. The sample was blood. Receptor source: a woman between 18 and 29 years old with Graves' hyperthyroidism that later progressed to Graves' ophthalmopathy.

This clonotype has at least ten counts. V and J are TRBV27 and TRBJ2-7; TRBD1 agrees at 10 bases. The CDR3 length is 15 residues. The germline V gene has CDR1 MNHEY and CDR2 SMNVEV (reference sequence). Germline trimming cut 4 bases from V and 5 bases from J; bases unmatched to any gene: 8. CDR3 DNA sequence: TGTGCCAGCAGTTCCCCGGGACAGGGGTTTCACGAGCAGTACTTC. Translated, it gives CASSSPGQGFHEQYF.

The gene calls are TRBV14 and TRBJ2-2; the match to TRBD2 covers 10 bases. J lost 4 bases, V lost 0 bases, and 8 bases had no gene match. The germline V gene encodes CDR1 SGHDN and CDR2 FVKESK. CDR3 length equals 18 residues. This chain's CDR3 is CASSQDLASGSTTGELFF. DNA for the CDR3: TGTGCCAGCAGCCAAGATCTCGCTAGCGGGAGCACCACCGGGGAGCTGTTTTTT.

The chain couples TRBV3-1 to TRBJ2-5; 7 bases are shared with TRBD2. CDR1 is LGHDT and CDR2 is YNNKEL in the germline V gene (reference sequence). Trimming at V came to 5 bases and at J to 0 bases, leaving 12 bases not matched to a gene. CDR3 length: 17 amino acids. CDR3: CASSSKAGMLYQETQYF. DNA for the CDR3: TGTGCCAGCAGCTCAAAAGCGGGAATGTTGTACCAAGAGACCCAGTACTTC.

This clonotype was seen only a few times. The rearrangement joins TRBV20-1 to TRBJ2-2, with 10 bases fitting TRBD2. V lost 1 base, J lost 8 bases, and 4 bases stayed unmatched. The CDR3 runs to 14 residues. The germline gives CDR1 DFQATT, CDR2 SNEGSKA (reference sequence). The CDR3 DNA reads TGCAGTGCTAGAGTGGCTAGCGGGAGAGGGGAGCTGTTTTTT. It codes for CSARVASGRGELFF.

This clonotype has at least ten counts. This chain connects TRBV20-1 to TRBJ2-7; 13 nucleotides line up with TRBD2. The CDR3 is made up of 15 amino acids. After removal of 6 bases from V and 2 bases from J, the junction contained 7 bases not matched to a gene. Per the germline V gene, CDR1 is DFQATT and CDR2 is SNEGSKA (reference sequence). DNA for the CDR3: TGCAGTGCCGCGATACTAGCGGGAGGGCCCTACGAGCAGTACTTC. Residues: CSAAILAGGPYEQYF.

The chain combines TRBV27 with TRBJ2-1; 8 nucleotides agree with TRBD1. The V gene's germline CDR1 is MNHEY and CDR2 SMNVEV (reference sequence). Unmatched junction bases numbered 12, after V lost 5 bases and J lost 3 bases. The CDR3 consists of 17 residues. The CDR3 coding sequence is TGTGCCAGCAGTCCCCGAGACTCCGGGACAGGCTACAATGAGCAGTTCTTC. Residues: CASSPRDSGTGYNEQFF.

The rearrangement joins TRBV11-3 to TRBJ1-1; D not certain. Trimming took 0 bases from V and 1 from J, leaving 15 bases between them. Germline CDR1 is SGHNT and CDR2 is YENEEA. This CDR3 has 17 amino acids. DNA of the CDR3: TGTGCCAGCAGCTTAGATGCCCTTCCCCTAAGGAACACTGAAGCTTTCTTT. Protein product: CASSLDALPLRNTEAFF.